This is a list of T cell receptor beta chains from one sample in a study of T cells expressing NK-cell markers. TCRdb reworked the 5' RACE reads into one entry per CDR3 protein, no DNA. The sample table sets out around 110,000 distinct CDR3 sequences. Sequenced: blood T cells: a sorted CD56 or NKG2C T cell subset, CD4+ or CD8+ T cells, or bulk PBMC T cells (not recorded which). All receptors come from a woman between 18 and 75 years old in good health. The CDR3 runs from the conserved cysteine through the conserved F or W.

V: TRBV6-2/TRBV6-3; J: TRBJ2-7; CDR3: CASGDVASGPGVYEQYF
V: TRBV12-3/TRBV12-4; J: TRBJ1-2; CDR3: CASSRTWGGAEGYTF
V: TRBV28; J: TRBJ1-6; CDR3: CASSLMGGSPLHF
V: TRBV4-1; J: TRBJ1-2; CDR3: CASQPQGTGSTNYGYTF
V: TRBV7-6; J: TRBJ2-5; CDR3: CASSLAPGGETQYF
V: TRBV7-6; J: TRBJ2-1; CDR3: CASSLSGRPGSSYNEQFF
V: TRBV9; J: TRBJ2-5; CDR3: CASSVGGSLYQETQYF
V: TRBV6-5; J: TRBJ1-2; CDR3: CASSYLGTGTGYTF
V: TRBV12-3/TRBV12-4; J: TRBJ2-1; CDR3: CASSSPLGSYNEQFF
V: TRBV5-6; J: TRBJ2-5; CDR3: CASSLDSEETQYF
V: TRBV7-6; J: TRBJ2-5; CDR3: CASSLDSGWQETQYF
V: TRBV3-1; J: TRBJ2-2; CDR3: CASSSGLAVMNTGELFF
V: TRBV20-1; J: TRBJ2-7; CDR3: CSALSTSDVSYEQYF
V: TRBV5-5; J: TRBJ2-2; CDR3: CASSLVSTGELFF
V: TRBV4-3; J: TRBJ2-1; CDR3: CASSPSGLAGAYNEQFF
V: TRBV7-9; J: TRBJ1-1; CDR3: CASSSIPGSVAFF
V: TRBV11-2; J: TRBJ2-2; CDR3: CASSQLGGGAVTGELFF
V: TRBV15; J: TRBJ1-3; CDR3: CATSREAGSSGNTIYF
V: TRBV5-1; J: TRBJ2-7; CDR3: CASSLENPGRDYEQYF
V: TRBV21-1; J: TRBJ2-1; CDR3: CASSRLRRTKVIHEQFF
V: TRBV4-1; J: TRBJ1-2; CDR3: CASSQGFRGDYGYTF
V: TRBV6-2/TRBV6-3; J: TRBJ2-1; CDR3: CASSSYSGRAGNEQFF
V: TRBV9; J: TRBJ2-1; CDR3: CASSVVWQGFNEQFF
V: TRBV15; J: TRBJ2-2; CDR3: CATSRWGGGGSNTGELFF
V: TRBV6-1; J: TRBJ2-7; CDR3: CASSEPVVAEPYEQYF
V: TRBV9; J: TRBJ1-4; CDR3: CASSISDRGQEKLFF
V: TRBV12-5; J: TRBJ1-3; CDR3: CASAGTTGNTIYF
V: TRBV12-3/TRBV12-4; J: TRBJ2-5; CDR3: CASSLVPRQQETQYF
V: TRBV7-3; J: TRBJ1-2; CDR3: CASSLAGGTGGYTF
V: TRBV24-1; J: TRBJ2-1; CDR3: CATGQGDNEQFF
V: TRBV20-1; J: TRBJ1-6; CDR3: CSARGPQIGYSMVNSPLHF
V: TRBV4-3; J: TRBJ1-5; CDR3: CASSPEDGSNQPQHF
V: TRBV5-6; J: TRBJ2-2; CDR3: CASSAVGSLDLFF
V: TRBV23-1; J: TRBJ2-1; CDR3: CASSQTGTGALNEQFF
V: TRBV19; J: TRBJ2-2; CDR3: CASSIFGRGEGNTGELFF
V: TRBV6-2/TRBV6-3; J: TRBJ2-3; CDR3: CASSYLGDSRLGTDTQYF
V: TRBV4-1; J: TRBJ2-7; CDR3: CASSQSAGRYEQYF
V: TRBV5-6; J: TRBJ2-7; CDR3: CASSLTSATYEQYF
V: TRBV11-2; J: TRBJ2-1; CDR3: CASSLDLGGPGYNEQFF
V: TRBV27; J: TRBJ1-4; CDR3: CASTPTGGHEKLFF
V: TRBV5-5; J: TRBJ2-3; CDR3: CASSLSPAETDTQYF
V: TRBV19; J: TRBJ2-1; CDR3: CASSIQGLRSSYNEQFF
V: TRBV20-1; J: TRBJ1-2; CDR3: CSAYSGGSYGYTF
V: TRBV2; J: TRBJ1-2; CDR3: CASSTNYGYTF
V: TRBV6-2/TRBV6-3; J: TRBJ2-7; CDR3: CASSLAGVSSYEQYF
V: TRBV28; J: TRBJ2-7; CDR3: CASSLRPGHPTYEQYF